This T cell receptor (beta chain) appears in the sequencing data of a study of T cell repertoires in cytomegalovirus infection. The overall study: CMV infection and matching HLA type were both indicated by public TCR beta signatures. Notes on the study in general: The cumulative frequency of public TCR beta families distinguished individuals who carried CMV together with the relevant HLA. Ex vivo, HLA-C-restricted CMV-specific TCR beta clonotypes prevailed over the rest of the response.

This clonotype came up a few times. Its antigen is currently unknown. This CDR3 contains 16 residues. Between the trimmed V and J ends, which lost 2 bases and 1 base, there was a span of 14 bases. In germline, CDR1 is SEHNR, CDR2 FQNEAQ (reference sequence). TCRdb reprocessed the reads via MiXCR and lists one record per CDR3 protein. The sample has 200,000 to 250,000 distinct CDR3 sequences, around two fifths seen once. The chain combines TRBV7-9 with TRBJ1-1; possibly TRBD1 for D (6 bases). This material consisted of CD8+ T cells from cultured PBMCs, taken from culture after CMV antigen stimulation. The clonotype was recovered from a human donor in good health (CMV status not recorded). Some clones in this sample may be carry-over from other donors' samples. As DNA, the CDR3 is TGTGCCAGCAGCTTAAGGGGGGGGCCAGCGAACACTGAAGCTTTCTTT. As protein: CASSLRGGPANTEAFF.